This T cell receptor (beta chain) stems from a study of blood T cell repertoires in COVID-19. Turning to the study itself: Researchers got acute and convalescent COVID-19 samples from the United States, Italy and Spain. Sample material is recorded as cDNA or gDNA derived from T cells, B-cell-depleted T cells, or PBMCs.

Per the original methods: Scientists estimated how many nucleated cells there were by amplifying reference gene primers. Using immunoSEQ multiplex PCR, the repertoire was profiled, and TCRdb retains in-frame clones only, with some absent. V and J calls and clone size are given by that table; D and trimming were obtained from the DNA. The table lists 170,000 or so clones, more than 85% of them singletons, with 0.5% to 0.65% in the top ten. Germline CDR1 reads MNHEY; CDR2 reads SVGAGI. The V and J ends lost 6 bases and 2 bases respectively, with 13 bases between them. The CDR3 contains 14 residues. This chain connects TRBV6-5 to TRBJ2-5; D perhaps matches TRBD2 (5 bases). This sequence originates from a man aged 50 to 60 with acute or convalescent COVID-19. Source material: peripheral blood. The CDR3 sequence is CASRPNGGQETQYF. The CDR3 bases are TGTGCCAGCAGACCTAACGGAGGACAAGAGACCCAGTACTTC.